This T cell receptor (beta chain) was profiled in a study of T cell responses to AZD1222 COVID-19 vaccine. Study-level results: Spike-specific TCR breadth and depth grew following two AZD1222 doses. Baseline seropositivity characterized only a handful of AZD1222 recipients. Spike was spanned by vaccine-associated CD4 TCRs, which were dominant at 160-218 and 743-854. Donors were chiefly white British, with a greater number of females, and clonal diversity was perhaps underestimated.

The CDR3 extends over 16 amino acids. The germline gives CDR1 KGHDR, CDR2 SFDVKD. V was pared by 1 base and J by 5 bases, with 6 bases of the junction left unmatched. On this clone itself: Antigen: not known.

TCRdb keeps only in-frame clones here, not all; method: immunoSEQ multiplex PCR. In the table there are tens of thousands of clones, 87% of which are singletons. This specimen was peripheral blood, taken on day 0 of AZD1222 vaccination. The genes are TRBV24-1 and TRBJ2-1; 8 nucleotides agree with TRBD2. This TCR came from an adult in good health. The chain's CDR3 is CATSDLRAGDHNEQFF. DNA for the CDR3: TGTGCCACCAGTGATTTACGAGCGGGGGATCACAATGAGCAGTTCTTC.